These 16 T cell receptor beta chains share one sample of origin, sequenced in a study of blood T cells in healthy people across ages (dated by TCRdb to the mid-2010s). The method was 5' RACE. TCRdb records Illumina HiSeq 2500 as the sequencer. A second roughly 6 to 11 cycle PCR used a sample-barcoded 5' primer and a J-beta primer mix. In TCRdb, the public reads were trimmed at Q25 with fastp and aligned with MiXCR, with productive beta chains retained. Each entry merges the rows of one CDR3 protein and shows their most common DNA and genes. Within this sample are 1.5 million to 2 million distinct CDR3 sequences, with about 32% of them counted one time only. The ten largest clones add up to about 11% of the sample. The sequencing sample was made of blood. The receptor set was obtained from a woman aged 30 to 39 in good health.

This clonotype was counted a few times. V and J are TRBV20-1 and TRBJ2-2; D remains unclear. The CDR3 loop spans 15 amino acids. In germline, CDR1 is DFQATT, CDR2 SNEGSKA (reference sequence). V lost 3 bases, J lost 2 bases, and 13 bases lay in between. The CDR3 bases are TGCAGTGCTAGCCCTGACAAGGCAAACACCGGGGAGCTGTTTTTT. It specifies CSASPDKANTGELFF.

The sample holds a few counts of this clonotype. The chain links TRBV9 to TRBJ1-2, with 8 bases fitting TRBD1. CDR1 and CDR2 (germline): SGDLS, YYNGEE. This CDR3 has 15 residues. After removal of 4 bases from V and 4 bases from J, the junction contained 9 bases not matched to a gene. The CDR3 coding sequence is TGTGCCAGCAGCCCCCGGACAGGGTACGCCTATGGCTACACCTTC. Translating it yields CASSPRTGYAYGYTF.

This clonotype turned up a few times. This chain uses TRBV2 with TRBJ2-3; 16 bases line up with TRBD2. The ends lost 6 bases at V and 3 bases at J; junction bases unmatched: 6. Per germline, CDR1 SNHLY and CDR2 FYNNEI. This CDR3 comprises 17 residues. This CDR3 reads CASRGLAGGPGTDTQYF. CDR3 coding DNA: TGTGCCAGCAGGGGACTAGCGGGAGGGCCCGGGACAGATACGCAGTATTTT.

The chain is built from TRBV5-6 and TRBJ2-4, with no clear D. The germline V gene encodes CDR1 SGHDT and CDR2 YYEEEE. This CDR3 has 15 residues. The V end lost 2 bases, the J end lost 0 bases, and 9 bases lay between the germline ends. The DNA of the CDR3 is TGTGCCAGCAGCTTCCGGCACCTAGCCAAAAACATTCAGTACTTC. Encoded protein: CASSFRHLAKNIQYF.

The chain joins TRBV4-1 to TRBJ2-1; 9 bases are shared with TRBD1. With V trimmed by 5 bases and J by 13 bases, 18 bases remained unmatched. There are 16 residues in the CDR3. Germline V gene sequence: CDR1 MGHRA, CDR2 YSYEKL. The CDR3 coding sequence is TGCGCCAGCAGCAGCCCTGGACGGGACAGGGCGCAGGCCCAGTTCTTC. This sequence encodes CASSSPGRDRAQAQFF.

The CDR3 sequence: CASSLTSGNRYEQYF. The DNA for the CDR3 is TGTGCCAGCAGCTTGACTAGCGGGAATAGATACGAGCAGTACTTC. V gene TRBV27 combines with J gene TRBJ2-7; 11 bases fit TRBD2. The CDR3 spans 15 residues. The V gene's germline CDR1 is MNHEY and CDR2 SMNVEV (reference sequence). V lost 6 bases, J lost 4 bases, and 8 bases stayed unmatched.

This clonotype was detected a few times. V gene TRBV27 combines with J gene TRBJ2-7; the D is unclear. V lost 3 bases to trimming and J lost 5 bases, with 17 bases between them. The CDR3 spans 15 residues. Germline loops: CDR1 MNHEY, CDR2 SMNVEV (reference sequence). The CDR3 here is CASSFGSFGSDEQYF. Here the CDR3 DNA reads TGTGCCAGCAGTTTCGGATCTTTTGGGTCGGACGAGCAGTACTTC.

In its sample, this clonotype was seen many times. V is TRBV6-5 and J is TRBJ1-2; possible D gene TRBD1, 6 bases. From germline, CDR1 is MNHEY and CDR2 SVGAGI. V lost 4 bases to trimming and J lost 5 bases, with 17 bases between them. This CDR3 spans 15 amino acids. The CDR3 is CASSSQTGTSYGYTF. In DNA, the CDR3 is TGTGCCAGCAGTTCCCAGACAGGAACCTCATATGGCTACACCTTC.

The chain is built from TRBV7-2 and TRBJ2-3; D call uncertain. This CDR3 comprises 14 residues. V dropped 3 bases and J dropped 2 bases, with 9 bases sitting between them. Germline lookup yields CDR1 SGHTA and CDR2 FQGNSA. The CDR3 DNA follows: TGTGCCAGCAGCTTGTACTTAATCACAGATACGCAGTATTTT. Translation: CASSLYLITDTQYF.

Notes on this clonotype: An end of the junction does not agree with germline; a read error may underlie this. This rearrangement joins TRBV20-1 to TRBJ2-5, with 9 bases matching TRBD1. The CDR3 runs to 13 residues. CDR1 and CDR2 (germline): DFQATT, SNEGSKA (reference sequence). The CDR3 sequence is CNAFRTGDGTQYF. The CDR3 DNA is TGCAATGCTTTCCGGACAGGGGACGGGACCCAGTACTTC.

This clonotype was detected only a few times. The V call is TRBV15, the J call TRBJ1-5, with 9 bases lining up with TRBD1. The CDR3 covers 15 residues. J was trimmed by 8 bases and V by 11 bases; bases with no gene match: 16. Germline V gene lookup returns CDR1 LNHNV and CDR2 YYDKDF (reference sequence). The CDR3 reads CAATHPGTGFKPQHF. DNA for the CDR3: TGTGCCGCCACCCACCCCGGGACAGGGTTCAAGCCCCAGCATTTT.

Note on this clonotype: An end of the junction does not agree with germline; a read error may underlie this. The gene calls are TRBV7-6 and TRBJ2-7, with 11 bases that match TRBD2. CDR3 length: 15 residues. Germline-derived CDR1 and CDR2 are SGHVS and FNYEAQ. The DNA of the CDR3 is TGTGTCAGCAGCTCTCCGGGACTAGCGGTCTACGAGCAGTACTTC. The encoded protein is CVSSSPGLAVYEQYF.

The table lists this clonotype with a few counts. The DNA of the CDR3 is TGTGCCATCACGGGGGGAAAGGGTCAGCCCCAGCATTTT. Amino acid sequence: CAITGGKGQPQHF. V is TRBV10-3 and J is TRBJ1-5, with D possibly TRBD1 on 5 matching bases. The ends were cut back, 7 bases at V and 6 bases at J, with 13 bases in the middle. The germline V gene has CDR1 ENHRY and CDR2 SYGVKD. The CDR3 spans 13 residues.

This clonotype was detected a few times. The rearrangement joins TRBV28 to TRBJ1-2, with TRBD1 as a possible D gene (5 bases). CDR3 size: 15 residues. CDR1 MDHEN and CDR2 SYDVKM come from the germline V gene. The CDR3 loop reads CVNLGGAAYNYGYTF. The CDR3 DNA sequence: TGTGTGAACCTGGGCGGGGCGGCCTATAACTATGGCTACACCTTC.

There are a few counts of this clonotype. This chain joins TRBV30 and TRBJ2-5, with D perhaps matching TRBD2 (6 bases). With 1 base removed from V and 3 bases from J, the gap between germline ends came to 15 bases. From germline, CDR1 is GTSNPN and CDR2 SVGIG (reference sequence). This CDR3 spans 15 amino acids. The CDR3 reads CAWSDPYSGEETQYF. DNA of the CDR3: TGTGCCTGGAGTGATCCCTACTCGGGGGAAGAGACCCAGTACTTC.

This clonotype was seen only a few times. This sequence joins TRBV18 and TRBJ2-3; 8 bases are shared with TRBD1. This CDR3 region has 17 residues. V gave up 2 bases and J gave up 1 base; unmatched junction bases: 8. Per the germline V gene, CDR1 is KGHSH and CDR2 is LQKENI. The CDR3 DNA sequence: TGTGCCAGCTCACCAGGGGGCAGGGGGCGACGCACAGATACGCAGTATTTT. It specifies CASSPGGRGRRTDTQYF.